The subject of this entry is one T cell receptor (beta chain). Its antigen is still unknown. Other nucleotide sequences from this sample produce the same CDR3. The data were obtained in a study of shared clonotypes between healthy human individuals. Findings of the study overall: Blood was the only sampled material, and tissue repertoires likely differ.

Profiled with immunoSEQ multiplex PCR; TCRdb holds only in-frame clones, not every one. The table lists some 1,900,000 clones, just under 95% of them singletons. CD8 cells classed as naive were CD45RO-negative and positively selected for CCR7, excluding terminally differentiated effector memory CD45RA+ cells. The sequencing sample was made of naive CD8+ T cells sorted from blood. This clonotype was sampled from a man aged 18 to 29 in good health.

CDR3 in amino acids: CASSSLDYGYTF. The CDR3 nucleotides are TGTGCCAGCAGTTCTTTGGACTATGGCTACACCTTC. This chain connects TRBV5-6 to TRBJ1-2; D unresolved. The CDR3 extends over 12 amino acids. Germline loops: CDR1 SGHDT, CDR2 YYEEEE. The V and J ends lost 5 bases and 3 bases respectively, with 8 bases between them.